Included here is one T cell receptor (beta chain) sequence, with context. Its antigen is undetermined. The data derive from a study of PD-1 blockade in classical Hodgkin lymphoma. Germline CDR1 is SGHNT and CDR2 is YYREEE (reference sequence). Trimming pared 4 bases from V and 0 bases from J, leaving 17 bases between. The CDR3 runs to 18 residues. Assay: immunoSEQ multiplex PCR; the TCRdb copy retains only in-frame clones and omits some. The sample contains approximately 70,000 clones, approximately 93% of which appear only once. General observations from the study: With respect to the repertoire differences, their causes, possibly disease activity or prior therapy, remain undefined. Newly diagnosed patients were said to have less baseline TCR diversity than healthy donors did.

This sample's time point: newly diagnosed, previously untreated cHL patient sample. Newly diagnosed, untreated classical Hodgkin lymphoma PBMCs served as comparison. Sequenced material: peripheral blood mononuclear cells (PBMCs). The sequence was obtained from a human donor with classical Hodgkin lymphoma. This chain connects TRBV5-4 to TRBJ1-6, with no clear D. The CDR3: CASSRGVKGSSYNSPLHF. The DNA of the CDR3 is TGTGCCAGCAGCCGTGGGGTCAAGGGAAGCTCCTATAATTCACCCCTCCACTTT.